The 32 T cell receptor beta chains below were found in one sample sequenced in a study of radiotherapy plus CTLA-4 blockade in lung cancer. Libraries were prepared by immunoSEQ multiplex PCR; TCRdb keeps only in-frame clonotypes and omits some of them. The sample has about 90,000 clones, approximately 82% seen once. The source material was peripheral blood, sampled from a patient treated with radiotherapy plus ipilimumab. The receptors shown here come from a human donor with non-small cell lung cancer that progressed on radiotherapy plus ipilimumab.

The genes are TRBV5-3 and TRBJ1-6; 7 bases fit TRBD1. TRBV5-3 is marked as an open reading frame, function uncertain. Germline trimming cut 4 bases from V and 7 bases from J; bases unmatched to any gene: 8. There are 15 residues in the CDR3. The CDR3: CARSRQGLRNSPLHF. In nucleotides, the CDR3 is TGTGCCAGAAGCCGACAGGGATTGCGGAATTCACCCCTCCACTTT.

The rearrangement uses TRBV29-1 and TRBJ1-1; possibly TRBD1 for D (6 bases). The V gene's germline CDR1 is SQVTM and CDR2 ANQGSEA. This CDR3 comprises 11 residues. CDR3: CRGGGNTEAFF. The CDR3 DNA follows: TGCAGGGGGGGCGGGAACACTGAAGCTTTCTTT.

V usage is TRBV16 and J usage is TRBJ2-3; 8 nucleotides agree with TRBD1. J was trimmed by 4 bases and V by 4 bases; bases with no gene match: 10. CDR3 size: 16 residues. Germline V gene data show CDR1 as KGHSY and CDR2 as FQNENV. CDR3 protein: CASSLRGDRRADTQYF. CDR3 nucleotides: TGTGCCAGCAGCCTTAGAGGGGACAGGAGGGCAGATACGCAGTATTTT.

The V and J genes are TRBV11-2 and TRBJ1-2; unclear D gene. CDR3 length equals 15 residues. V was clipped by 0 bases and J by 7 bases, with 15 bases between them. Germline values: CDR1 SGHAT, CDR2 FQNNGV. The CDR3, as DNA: TGTGCCAGCAGCTTAGATCCCGCAGGTTTCGGTGGCTACACCTTC. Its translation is CASSLDPAGFGGYTF. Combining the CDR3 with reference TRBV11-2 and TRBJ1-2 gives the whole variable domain EAGVAQSPRYKIIEKRQSVAFWCNPISGHATLYWYQQILGQGPKLLIQFQNNGVVDDSQLPKDRFSAERLKGVDSTLKIQPAKLEDSAVYLCASSLDPAGFGGYTFGSGTRLTVV.

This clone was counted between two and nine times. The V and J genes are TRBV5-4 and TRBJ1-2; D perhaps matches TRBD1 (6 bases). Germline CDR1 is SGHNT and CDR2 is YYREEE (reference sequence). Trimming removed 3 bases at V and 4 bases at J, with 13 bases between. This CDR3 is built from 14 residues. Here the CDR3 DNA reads TGTGCCAGCAGCTCCCAGAGGGGGGGCTATGGCTACACCTTC. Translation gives CASSSQRGGYGYTF.

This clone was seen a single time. CDR3 loop: CASSQDSGASGSYNEQFF. Here the CDR3 DNA reads TGCGCCAGCAGCCAAGATAGTGGGGCTAGCGGGAGTTACAATGAGCAGTTCTTC. The V gene is TRBV4-1, the J gene TRBJ2-1; TRBD2 agrees at 10 bases. Germline-derived CDR1 and CDR2 are MGHRA and YSYEKL. This CDR3 comprises 18 residues. V lost 0 bases to trimming and J lost 4 bases; unmatched junction nucleotides: 9.

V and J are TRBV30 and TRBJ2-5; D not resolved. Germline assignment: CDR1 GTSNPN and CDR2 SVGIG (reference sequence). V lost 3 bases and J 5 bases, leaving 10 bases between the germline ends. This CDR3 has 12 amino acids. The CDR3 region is CAWSPRWETQYF. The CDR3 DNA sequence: TGTGCCTGGAGCCCGCGATGGGAGACCCAGTACTTC.

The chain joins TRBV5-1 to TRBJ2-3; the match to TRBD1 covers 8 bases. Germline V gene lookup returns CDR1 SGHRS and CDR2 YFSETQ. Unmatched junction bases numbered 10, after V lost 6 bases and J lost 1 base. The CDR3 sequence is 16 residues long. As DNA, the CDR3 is TGCGCCAGCACCCCTCCGACAGGGGCAGGCACAGATACGCAGTATTTT. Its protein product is CASTPPTGAGTDTQYF.

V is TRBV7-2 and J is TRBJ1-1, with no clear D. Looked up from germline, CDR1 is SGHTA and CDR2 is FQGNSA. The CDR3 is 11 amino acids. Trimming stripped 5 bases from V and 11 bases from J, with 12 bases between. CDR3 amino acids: CASSRLTAAFF. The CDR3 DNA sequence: TGTGCCAGCAGCCGATTGACTGCTGCTTTCTTT.

CDR3 region: CAISPGLAGGRSTDTQYF. In DNA, the CDR3 is TGTGCCATCAGCCCCGGACTAGCGGGAGGGCGTAGCACAGATACGCAGTATTTT. This chain uses TRBV10-3 with TRBJ2-3; 15 positions match TRBD2. The CDR3 length is 18 residues. Germline CDR1 and CDR2: ENHRY and SYGVKD. Germline trimming cut 6 bases from V and 0 bases from J; bases unmatched to any gene: 7.

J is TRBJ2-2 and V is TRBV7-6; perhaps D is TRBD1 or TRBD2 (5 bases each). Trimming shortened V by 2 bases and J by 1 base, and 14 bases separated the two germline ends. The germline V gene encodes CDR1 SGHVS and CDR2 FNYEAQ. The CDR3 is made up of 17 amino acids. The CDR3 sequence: CASSLNEGPGNTGELFF. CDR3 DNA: TGTGCCAGCAGCTTAAATGAGGGGCCGGGGAACACCGGGGAGCTGTTTTTT.

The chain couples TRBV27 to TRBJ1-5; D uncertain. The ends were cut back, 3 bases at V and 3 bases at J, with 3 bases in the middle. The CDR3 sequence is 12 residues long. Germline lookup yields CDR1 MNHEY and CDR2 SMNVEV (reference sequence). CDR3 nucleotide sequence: TGTGCCAGCAGTTTCTTCAATCAGCCCCAGCATTTT. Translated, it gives CASSFFNQPQHF.

The chain's CDR3 is CASSLGWRQGFAYTF. The CDR3 nucleotides are TGTGCCAGCAGCTTAGGGTGGCGTCAGGGCTTCGCCTACACCTTC. V and J are TRBV7-2 and TRBJ1-2, with a possible D match to TRBD1 (5 bases). Germline V gives CDR1 SGHTA, CDR2 FQGNSA. The V end was cut by 1 base, the J end by 10 bases, with 19 bases between. The CDR3 is 15 residues long.

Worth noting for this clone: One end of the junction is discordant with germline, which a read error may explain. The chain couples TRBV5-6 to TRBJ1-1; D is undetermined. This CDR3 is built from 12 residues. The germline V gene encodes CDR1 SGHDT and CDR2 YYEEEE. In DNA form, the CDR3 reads TGTGCCAGCAGCTTGGATCGCGTCTCAATCCATTTT. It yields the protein CASSLDRVSIHF.

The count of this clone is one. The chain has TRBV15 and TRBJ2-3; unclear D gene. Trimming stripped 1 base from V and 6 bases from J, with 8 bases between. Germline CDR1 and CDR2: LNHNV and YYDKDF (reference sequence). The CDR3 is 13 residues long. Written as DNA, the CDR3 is TGTGCCACCAGCAGAGTATGGGCGGATACGCAGTATTTT. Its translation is CATSRVWADTQYF. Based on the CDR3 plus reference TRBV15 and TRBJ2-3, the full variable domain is DAMVIQNPRYQVTQFGKPVTLSCSQTLNHNVMYWYQQKSSQAPKLLFHYYDKDFNNEADTPDNFQSRRPNTSFCFLDIRSPGLGDTAMYLCATSRVWADTQYFGPGTRLTVL.

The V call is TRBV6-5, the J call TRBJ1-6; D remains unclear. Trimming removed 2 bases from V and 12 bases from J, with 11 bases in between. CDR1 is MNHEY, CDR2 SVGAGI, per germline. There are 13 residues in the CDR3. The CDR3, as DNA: TGTGCCAGCAGTTACGATCGGATTAAACCCCTCCACTTT. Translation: CASSYDRIKPLHF.

This chain's CDR3 is CASSLGAGRGADTQYF. CDR3 bases: TGTGCCAGCAGCTTAGGGGCAGGGCGGGGTGCAGATACGCAGTATTTT. The chain combines TRBV7-6 with TRBJ2-3; TRBD2 is a possible D gene (6 bases). The CDR3 has 16 residues. Germline V CDR1 and CDR2: SGHVS, FNYEAQ. V lost 1 base to trimming and J lost 4 bases, with 15 bases between them.

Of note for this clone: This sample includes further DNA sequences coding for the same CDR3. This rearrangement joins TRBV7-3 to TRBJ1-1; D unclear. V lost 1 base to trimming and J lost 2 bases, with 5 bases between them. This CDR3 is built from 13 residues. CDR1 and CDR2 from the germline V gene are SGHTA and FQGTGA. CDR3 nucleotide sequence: TGTGCCAGCAGCTTAAGCGGAAACACTGAAGCTTTCTTT. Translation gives CASSLSGNTEAFF.

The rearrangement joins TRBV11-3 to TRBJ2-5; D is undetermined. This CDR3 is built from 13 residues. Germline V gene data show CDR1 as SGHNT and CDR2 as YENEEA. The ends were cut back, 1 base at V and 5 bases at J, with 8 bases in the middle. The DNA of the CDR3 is TGTGCCAGCAGCTTAGCTATGATGGAGACCCAGTACTTC. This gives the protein CASSLAMMETQYF.

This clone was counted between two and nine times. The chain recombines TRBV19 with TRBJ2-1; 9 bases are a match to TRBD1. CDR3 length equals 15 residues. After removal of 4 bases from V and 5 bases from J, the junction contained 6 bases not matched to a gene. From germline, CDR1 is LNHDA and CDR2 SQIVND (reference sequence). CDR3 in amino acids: CASSTRQGGHNEQFF. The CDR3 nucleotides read TGTGCCAGTAGTACTCGACAGGGGGGCCACAATGAGCAGTTCTTC.

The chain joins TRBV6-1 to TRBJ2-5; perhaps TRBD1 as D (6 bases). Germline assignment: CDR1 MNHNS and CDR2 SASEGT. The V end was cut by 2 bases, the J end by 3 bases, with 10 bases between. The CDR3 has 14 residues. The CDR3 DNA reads TGTGCCAGCAGTGAACAGGGGCGAAAAGAGACCCAGTACTTC. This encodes CASSEQGRKETQYF.

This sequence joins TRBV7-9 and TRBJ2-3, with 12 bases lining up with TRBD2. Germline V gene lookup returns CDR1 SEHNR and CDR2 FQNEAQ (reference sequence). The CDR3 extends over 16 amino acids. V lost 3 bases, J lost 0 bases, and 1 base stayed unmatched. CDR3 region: CASSFGTSGSTDTQYF. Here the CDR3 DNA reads TGTGCCAGCAGCTTTGGGACTAGCGGGAGCACAGATACGCAGTATTTT.

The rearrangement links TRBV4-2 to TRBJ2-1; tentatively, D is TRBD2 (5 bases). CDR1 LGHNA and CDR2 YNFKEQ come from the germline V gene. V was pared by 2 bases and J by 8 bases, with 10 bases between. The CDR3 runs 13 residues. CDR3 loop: CASSQRGFHEQFF. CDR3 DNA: TGTGCCAGCAGCCAACGAGGGTTCCATGAGCAGTTCTTC.

The CDR3 DNA reads TGCGCCAGCAGCTTGGCCGGAAGCGATACGCAGTATTTT. This gives the protein CASSLAGSDTQYF. The rearrangement uses TRBV5-1 and TRBJ2-3; D gene ambiguous. Trimming cost V 0 bases and J 6 bases, with 8 bases left between them. CDR1 and CDR2 from the germline V gene are SGHRS and YFSETQ. The CDR3 consists of 13 residues.

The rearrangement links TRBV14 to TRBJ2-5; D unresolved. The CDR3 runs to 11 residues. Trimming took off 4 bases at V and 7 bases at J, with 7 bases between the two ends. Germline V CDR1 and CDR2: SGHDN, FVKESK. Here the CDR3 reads CASSRFGTQYF. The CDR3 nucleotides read TGTGCCAGCAGCCGCTTTGGGACCCAGTACTTC.

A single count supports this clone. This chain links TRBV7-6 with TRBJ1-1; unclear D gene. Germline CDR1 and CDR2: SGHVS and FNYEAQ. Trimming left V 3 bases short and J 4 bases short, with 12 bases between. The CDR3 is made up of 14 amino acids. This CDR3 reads CASSLGPTGTEAFF. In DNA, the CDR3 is TGTGCCAGCAGCTTGGGCCCGACGGGCACTGAAGCTTTCTTT.

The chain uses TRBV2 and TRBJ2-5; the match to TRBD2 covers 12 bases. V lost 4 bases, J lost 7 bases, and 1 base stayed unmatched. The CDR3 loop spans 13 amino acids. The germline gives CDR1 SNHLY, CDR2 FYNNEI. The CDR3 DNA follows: TGTGCCAGCAGTGTGACTAGCGGGGGGACCCAGTACTTC. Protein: CASSVTSGGTQYF. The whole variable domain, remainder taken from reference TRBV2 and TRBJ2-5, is EPEVTQTPSHQVTQMGQEVILRCVPISNHLYFYWYRQILGQKVEFLVSFYNNEISEKSEIFDDQFSVERPDGSNFTLKIRSTKLEDSAMYFCASSVTSGGTQYFGPGTRLLVL.

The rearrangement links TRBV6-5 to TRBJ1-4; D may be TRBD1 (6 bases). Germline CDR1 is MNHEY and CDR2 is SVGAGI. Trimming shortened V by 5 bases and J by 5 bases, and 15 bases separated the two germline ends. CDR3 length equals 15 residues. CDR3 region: CASSKSTGGNEKLFF. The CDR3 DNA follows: TGTGCCAGCAGTAAATCGACAGGCGGGAATGAAAAACTGTTTTTT.

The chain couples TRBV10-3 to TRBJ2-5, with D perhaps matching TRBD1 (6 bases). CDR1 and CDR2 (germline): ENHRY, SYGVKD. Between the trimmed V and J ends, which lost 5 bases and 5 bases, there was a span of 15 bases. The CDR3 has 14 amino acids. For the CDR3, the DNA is TGTGCCATCAGTCCCGGACAGCGACAGGAGACCCAGTACTTC. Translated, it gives CAISPGQRQETQYF.

CDR3 protein: CASSLEQGAGDEQFF. CDR3 bases: TGTGCCAGCAGCTTGGAACAGGGGGCAGGCGATGAGCAGTTCTTC. The V gene is TRBV5-6, the J gene TRBJ2-1; 9 bases fit TRBD1. The J segment lost 8 bases and the V segment lost 0 bases, leaving 6 bases of the junction unmatched. The CDR3 consists of 15 residues. CDR1 is SGHDT and CDR2 is YYEEEE in the germline V gene.

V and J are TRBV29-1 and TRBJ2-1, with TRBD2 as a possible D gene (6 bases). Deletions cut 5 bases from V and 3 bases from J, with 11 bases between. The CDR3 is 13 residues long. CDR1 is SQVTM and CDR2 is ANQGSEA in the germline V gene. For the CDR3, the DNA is TGCAGCGTTACGGGAGCTGTCTACAATGAGCAGTTCTTC. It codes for CSVTGAVYNEQFF.

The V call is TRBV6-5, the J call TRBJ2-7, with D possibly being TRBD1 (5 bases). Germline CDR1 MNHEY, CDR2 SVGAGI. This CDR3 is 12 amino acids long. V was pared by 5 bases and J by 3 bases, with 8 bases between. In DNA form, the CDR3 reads TGTGCCAGCAGTCAGGGTGGCTACGAGCAGTACTTC. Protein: CASSQGGYEQYF.